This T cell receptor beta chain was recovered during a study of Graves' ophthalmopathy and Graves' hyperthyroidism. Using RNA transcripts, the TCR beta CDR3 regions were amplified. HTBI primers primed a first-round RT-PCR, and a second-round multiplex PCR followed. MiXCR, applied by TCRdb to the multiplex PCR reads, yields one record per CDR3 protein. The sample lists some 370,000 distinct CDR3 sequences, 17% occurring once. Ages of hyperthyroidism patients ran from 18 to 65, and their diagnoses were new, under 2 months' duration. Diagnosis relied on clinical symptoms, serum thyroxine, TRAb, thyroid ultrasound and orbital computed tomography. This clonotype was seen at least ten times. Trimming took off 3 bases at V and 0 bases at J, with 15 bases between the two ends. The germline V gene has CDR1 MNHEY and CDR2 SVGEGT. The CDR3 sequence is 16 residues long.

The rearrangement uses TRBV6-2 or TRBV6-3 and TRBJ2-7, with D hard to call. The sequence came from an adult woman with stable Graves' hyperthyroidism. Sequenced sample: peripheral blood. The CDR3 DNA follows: TGTGCCAGCAGTTATCCAGTCCCCCGGATCTCCTACGAGCAGTACTTC. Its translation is CASSYPVPRISYEQYF.